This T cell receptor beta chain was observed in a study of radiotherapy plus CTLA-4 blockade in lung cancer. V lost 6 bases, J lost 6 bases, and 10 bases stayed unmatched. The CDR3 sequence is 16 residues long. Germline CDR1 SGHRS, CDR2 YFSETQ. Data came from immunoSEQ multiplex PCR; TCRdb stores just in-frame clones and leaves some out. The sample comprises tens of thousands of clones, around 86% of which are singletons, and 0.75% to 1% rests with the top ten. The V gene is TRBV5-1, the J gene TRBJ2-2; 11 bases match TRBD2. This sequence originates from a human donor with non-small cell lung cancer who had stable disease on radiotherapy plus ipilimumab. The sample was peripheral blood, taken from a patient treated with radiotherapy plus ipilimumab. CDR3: CASTPRASGRSGELFF. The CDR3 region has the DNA TGCGCCAGCACCCCCAGGGCTAGCGGGAGGTCCGGGGAGCTGTTTTTT.